The TCR beta chain described here comes from a study of post-analysis software for immune sequencing data. A few counts support this clonotype. The antigen remains undetermined. Study findings and constraints: Elevated frequency relative to controls characterized a handful of TRBV segments in patients, TRBV5-6, TRBV5-1 and TRBV20-1 among them. Normalized Chao1 diversity was significantly lower in multiple sclerosis patients than in controls. With F measure, samples from one preparation batch clustered together strongly.

Each TCR beta cDNA library carried unique molecular identifiers. Yield was roughly 0.5 million cDNA molecules from about 1 to 10 million T cells. TCRdb re-analysed the PCR reads in MiXCR, keeping a single row per CDR3 protein. The table lists 250,000 to 300,000 distinct CDR3 sequences, about 40% of them singletons. The V gene's germline CDR1 is MNHEY and CDR2 SMNVEV (reference sequence). This CDR3 has 14 residues. V shed 3 bases and J shed 4 bases, with 12 bases lying between them. The chain couples TRBV27 to TRBJ1-1; no firm D call. The clonotype originates from a girl between 5 and 17 years old with multiple sclerosis. The sequenced sample was blood. The CDR3 bases are TGTGCCAGCAGTTTGAGTCTGTACCCCACTGAAGCTTTCTTT. Protein sequence: CASSLSLYPTEAFF.